The 11 T cell receptor beta chains below all came from one sample that was sequenced in a study of T cell clonality in common variable immunodeficiency. TCRdb's table, derived via immunoSEQ multiplex PCR, lists solely in-frame clones and lacks some. Observed are about 60,000 clones, no singletons, with the top ten taking approximately 1.6%. The sequenced sample consisted of peripheral blood mononuclear cells. These receptors were collected from a person aged 18-70 years in good health.

This clone appeared a few times. The read terminates 3 residues before the CDR3 end, so the remaining end is supplied by the germline J gene. This chain connects TRBV11-2 to TRBJ1-2, with D perhaps matching TRBD1 (6 bases). V was cut by 5 bases and J by 2 bases, with 9 bases left in between. The germline gives CDR1 SGHAT, CDR2 FQNNGV. The CDR3 runs 13 residues. This chain's CDR3 is CASSPTGNYGYTF. CDR3 DNA, as far as it was read: TGTGCCAGCAGCCCCACAGGGAACTATGGC. Full variable domain (remainder filled in from reference TRBV11-2 and TRBJ1-2): EAGVAQSPRYKIIEKRQSVAFWCNPISGHATLYWYQQILGQGPKLLIQFQNNGVVDDSQLPKDRFSAERLKGVDSTLKIQPAKLEDSAVYLCASSPTGNYGYTFGSGTRLTVV.

This clone showed up many times. The CDR3 end falls 3 residues outside the read, so it is completed with the germline J gene. The genes are TRBV6-9 and TRBJ1-1, with 11 bases matching TRBD1. The CDR3 consists of 14 residues. CDR1 and CDR2 (germline): MNHGY, SVAAGI. Incomplete CDR3 DNA: TGTGCCAGCAAGGTTCATGGACAGGGGGCGGGG. Translation gives CASKVHGQGAG. The CDR3 reads in full as CASKVHGQGAGAFF.

This clone has at least ten counts. The sequence runs out 3 residues before the end of the CDR3; the remainder is reconstructed from the germline J gene. This sequence joins TRBV20-1 and TRBJ2-7, with D possibly matching TRBD1 (6 bases). V lost 4 bases to trimming and J lost 6 bases, with 16 bases between them. The CDR3 spans 13 residues. Per the germline V gene, CDR1 is DFQATT and CDR2 is SNEGSKA (reference sequence). Incomplete CDR3 DNA: TGCAGTGCTAAGCAGGGGTTGCGAGGCGAG. Amino acids: CSAKQGLRGE. The whole CDR3 reads CSAKQGLRGEQYF.

This clone has a count of ten or more. Incomplete CDR3 DNA: TGTGCCAGCAGTGAAGATAACAGCCGAGAGACC. This gives the protein CASSEDNSRET. The entire CDR3 is CASSEDNSRETQYF. V is TRBV6-1 and J is TRBJ2-5; no reliable D call. The CDR3 is cut off 3 residues early in the read; its end comes from the germline J gene. V shed 1 base and J shed 4 bases, with 10 bases lying between them. Germline lookup yields CDR1 MNHNS and CDR2 SASEGT. CDR3 length: 14 amino acids.

This clone was observed many times. The CDR3 extends 3 residues past the end of the read, so its final part is completed from the germline J gene. The rearrangement uses TRBV5-4 and TRBJ2-3; tentatively, D is TRBD1 (6 bases). The V and J ends lost 4 bases and 3 bases respectively, with 15 bases between them. This CDR3 is 15 amino acids long. Germline V gives CDR1 SGHNT, CDR2 YYREEE (reference sequence). The sequenced part of the CDR3 DNA is TGTGCCAGCAGCAGCAGGGGAGTCAGGACAGATACG. Protein product: CASSSRGVRTDT. The entire CDR3 reads CASSSRGVRTDTQYF.

This clone was observed many times. The read stops 3 residues short of the end of the CDR3; the missing end is completed from the germline J gene. The rearrangement uses TRBV5-1 and TRBJ2-2, with D perhaps TRBD1 (7 bases). V was shortened by 5 bases and J by 4 bases, with 15 bases between the two germline ends. This CDR3 has 15 amino acids. The germline V gene encodes CDR1 SGHRS and CDR2 YFSETQ. The sequenced CDR3 bases are TGCGCCAGCAGTGAGCAGGGGGGAGGCACCGGGGAG. Its translation is CASSEQGGGTGE. The complete CDR3 reads CASSEQGGGTGELFF.

CDR3 loop: CSVPSGYEQFF. Partial CDR3 DNA: TGCAGCGTCCCAAGCGGCTATGAG. This chain connects TRBV29-1 to TRBJ2-1; TRBD2 might be the D (5 bases). From the germline J gene comes the end of the CDR3, since the read stops 3 residues before it. Germline CDR1 SQVTM, CDR2 ANQGSEA. The CDR3 has 11 amino acids. V lost 6 bases and J lost 8, with 11 bases in between.

This clone has a count of ten or more. The read finishes 3 residues shy of the CDR3 end, and the germline J gene is used to complete it. Other DNA sequences within the sample encode an identical CDR3. J is TRBJ1-5 and V is TRBV7-9; D is unresolved. Germline assignment: CDR1 SEHNR and CDR2 FQNEAQ (reference sequence). Between the trimmed V and J ends, which lost 3 bases and 4 bases, there was a span of 7 bases. This CDR3 has 13 amino acids. The CDR3 is CASSFGGNQPQHF. The sequenced CDR3 bases are TGTGCCAGCAGCTTTGGAGGGAATCAGCCC.

At least ten counts were recorded for this clone. The CDR3 loop reads CASSLASGTGVNEQYF. The sequenced part of the CDR3 DNA is TGTGCCAGCAGCTTGGCCTCGGGGACAGGGGTCAACGAG. The chain recombines TRBV5-4 with TRBJ2-7; 10 positions match TRBD1. Read data end 3 residues before the CDR3 end; the end is taken from the germline J gene. Germline V gene data show CDR1 as SGHNT and CDR2 as YYREEE (reference sequence). The J segment lost 5 bases and the V segment lost 0 bases, leaving 8 bases of the junction unmatched. This CDR3 has 16 amino acids. Together with reference TRBV5-4 and TRBJ2-7, the CDR3 gives the full variable domain: ETGVTQSPTHLIKTRGQQVTLRCSSQSGHNTVSWYQQALGQGPQFIFQYYREEENGRGNFPPRFSGLQFPNYSSELNVNALELDDSALYLCASSLASGTGVNEQYFGPGTRLTVT.

This clone has a count of ten or more. The CDR3 end falls 3 residues outside the read, so it is completed with the germline J gene. The V gene is TRBV19, the J gene TRBJ2-3; a weak D match, TRBD1 (5 bases). This CDR3 comprises 12 residues. V shed 6 bases and J shed 4 bases, with 8 bases lying between them. Germline values: CDR1 LNHDA, CDR2 SQIVND (reference sequence). The sequenced CDR3 bases are TGTGCCAGTAGCCTAGGGGCAGATACG. Protein: CASSLGADT. The CDR3 as a whole reads CASSLGADTQYF.

This clone was seen repeatedly, ten times or more. The read terminates 3 residues before the CDR3 end, so the remaining end is supplied by the germline J gene. The J gene is TRBJ1-1, the V gene TRBV29-1; the D is unclear. V dropped 7 bases and J dropped 0 bases, with 9 bases sitting between them. Germline V CDR1 and CDR2: SQVTM, ANQGSEA. The CDR3 sequence is 12 residues long. CDR3 region: CSARTVNTEAFF. The covered CDR3 bases are TGCAGCGCCCGAACAGTGAACACTGAA.